A single sample is the source of the 19 T cell receptor beta chains below, sequenced in a study of cytomegalovirus exposure and HLA in healthy donors. This table comes from immunoSEQ multiplex PCR, and its TCRdb copy is limited to in-frame clones, with some not included. The table has 95,000 to 150,000 clones, over 65% seen once. The sequenced material came from PBMCs. The receptors were sampled from a woman in her twenties or thirties in good health and CMV-seronegative.

The chain joins TRBV6-1 to TRBJ2-4, with D possibly TRBD2 on 6 matching bases. The CDR3 runs 14 residues. The germline V and J ends were trimmed by 8 bases and 0 bases, with 11 bases remaining between them. Germline loops: CDR1 MNHNS, CDR2 SASEGT. The CDR3 sequence: CASWGGVAKNIQYF. CDR3 sequence (DNA): TGTGCCAGCTGGGGAGGAGTAGCCAAAAACATTCAGTACTTC.

The CDR3 nucleotides read TGCGCCAGCAGCCAAGATCCACAGGAGTACAATGAGCAGTTCTTC. Encoded protein: CASSQDPQEYNEQFF. The chain links TRBV4-3 to TRBJ2-1, with D tentatively TRBD1 (5 bases). Germline loops: CDR1 LGHNA, CDR2 YSLEER. The CDR3 sequence is 15 residues long. V gave up 0 bases and J gave up 4 bases, with 10 bases separating them.

This clone appeared a single time. V gene TRBV7-9 combines with J gene TRBJ1-1; D is uncertain. This CDR3 region has 14 residues. The V gene's germline CDR1 is SEHNR and CDR2 FQNEAQ (reference sequence). V was trimmed by 1 base and J by 2 bases, leaving 8 bases between them. DNA of the CDR3: TGTGCCAGCAGCTTAGTAATAACTAACACTGAAGCTTTCTTT. Translating it yields CASSLVITNTEAFF.

This clone was detected a few times. This chain links TRBV4-2 with TRBJ2-1; D is perhaps TRBD2 (5 bases). The CDR3 totals 16 residues. Trimming left V 0 bases short and J 4 bases short, with 13 bases between. Germline lookup yields CDR1 LGHNA and CDR2 YNFKEQ. The CDR3 protein is CASSQEDFNPYNEQFF. CDR3 DNA: TGTGCCAGCAGCCAAGAGGACTTTAATCCTTACAATGAGCAGTTCTTC.

The chain employs TRBV6-5 and TRBJ2-1, with 11 positions matching TRBD2. The CDR3 contains 15 residues. After removal of 0 bases from V and 7 bases from J, the junction contained 2 bases not matched to a gene. The germline V gene encodes CDR1 MNHEY and CDR2 SVGAGI. DNA of the CDR3: TGTGCCAGCAGTTACTCGGCTAGCGGGGGGAATGAGCAGTTCTTC. As protein: CASSYSASGGNEQFF.

V is TRBV6-1 and J is TRBJ1-2, with a possible D match to TRBD1 (5 bases). This CDR3 contains 15 residues. V dropped 2 bases and J dropped 5 bases, with 15 bases sitting between them. Germline CDR1 and CDR2: MNHNS and SASEGT. CDR3 DNA sequence: TGTGCCAGCAGTGAAATTTTATCAGGGCCTTATGGCTACACCTTC. It translates to CASSEILSGPYGYTF.

The V and J genes are TRBV11-3 and TRBJ2-7, with D unresolved. Deletions cut 2 bases from V and 0 bases from J, with 5 bases between. There are 13 residues in the CDR3. Germline-derived CDR1 and CDR2 are SGHNT and YENEEA. Here the CDR3 reads CASSLRSSYEQYF. The DNA of the CDR3 is TGTGCCAGCAGCTTAAGGAGCTCCTACGAGCAGTACTTC.

This clone has just a few counts. The chain carries TRBV30 and TRBJ2-7, with D tentatively TRBD2 (6 bases). Looked up from germline, CDR1 is GTSNPN and CDR2 is SVGIG (reference sequence). The CDR3 has 12 amino acids. The V end was cut by 3 bases, the J end by 3 bases, with 9 bases between. The CDR3, as DNA: TGTGCCTGGAGGGCGGGACTCTACGAGCAGTACTTC. Amino acid sequence: CAWRAGLYEQYF.

V usage is TRBV28 and J usage is TRBJ2-5; D possibly corresponds to TRBD1 (6 bases). V was clipped by 4 bases and J by 5 bases, with 17 bases between them. Germline values: CDR1 MDHEN, CDR2 SYDVKM. The CDR3 contains 15 residues. The CDR3 DNA reads TGTGCCAGCAGTTCCCCACCCCCTAGGGGGGAGACCCAGTACTTC. Amino acid sequence: CASSSPPPRGETQYF.

This chain uses TRBV4-2 with TRBJ1-6, with 9 bases aligning to TRBD1. V was clipped by 4 bases and J by 8 bases; unmatched bases: 6. Germline V gene sequence: CDR1 LGHNA, CDR2 YNFKEQ. This CDR3 is built from 15 residues. The CDR3 reads CASSPPRTGDSPLHF. In nucleotides, the CDR3 is TGTGCCAGCAGCCCCCCCAGGACAGGGGATTCACCCCTCCACTTT.

The CDR3 coding sequence is TGTGCCAGCAGCTTAGCCGGGACAGGGGCTAACTATGGCTACACCTTC. Protein product: CASSLAGTGANYGYTF. V gene TRBV11-3 combines with J gene TRBJ1-2; the match to TRBD1 covers 10 bases. V shed 1 base and J 0 bases; nucleotides not matched to a gene: 2. There are 16 residues in the CDR3. CDR1 SGHNT and CDR2 YENEEA come from the germline V gene.

This clone appeared a single time. The chain is built from TRBV5-4 and TRBJ2-3; TRBD2 might be the D (6 bases). Germline loops: CDR1 SGHNT, CDR2 YYREEE (reference sequence). CDR3 length equals 15 residues. V was trimmed by 4 bases and J by 1 base, leaving 13 bases between them. For the CDR3, the DNA is TGTGCCAGCAGCCCCACCGGCGGGGGCACAGATACGCAGTATTTT. Translated: CASSPTGGGTDTQYF. The full variable domain, its missing parts supplied by reference TRBV5-4 and TRBJ2-3, is ETGVTQSPTHLIKTRGQQVTLRCSSQSGHNTVSWYQQALGQGPQFIFQYYREEENGRGNFPPRFSGLQFPNYSSELNVNALELDDSALYLCASSPTGGGTDTQYFGPGTRLTVL.

The genes are TRBV9 and TRBJ2-3; 9 bases align to TRBD2. V dropped 4 bases and J dropped 4; count of bases not matched to a gene: 19. From germline, CDR1 is SGDLS and CDR2 YYNGEE. The CDR3 is made up of 19 amino acids. The CDR3, as DNA: TGTGCCAGCAGCTCCCTGAACCTCGTCTGGCGGGGGGGCTCAGATACGCAGTATTTT. Translated, it gives CASSSLNLVWRGGSDTQYF.

Here the CDR3 reads CASSLVAGPGSYEQYF. In DNA, the CDR3 is TGTGCCAGCAGCTTAGTAGCGGGCCCCGGGTCCTACGAGCAGTACTTC. The V gene is TRBV11-2, the J gene TRBJ2-7, with 7 bases aligning to TRBD2. V gave up 1 base and J gave up 1 base; unmatched junction bases: 7. The CDR3 length is 16 residues. Germline V CDR1 and CDR2: SGHAT, FQNNGV.

Written as DNA, the CDR3 is TGCAGCGTCAAAGGCAGGCTAGCCAAAAACATTCAGTACTTC. It specifies CSVKGRLAKNIQYF. J is TRBJ2-4 and V is TRBV29-1, with unresolved D. The germline V gene encodes CDR1 SQVTM and CDR2 ANQGSEA. Deletions cut 6 bases from V and 0 bases from J, with 12 bases between. The CDR3 covers 14 residues.

This rearrangement joins TRBV7-3 to TRBJ2-7; TRBD1 is a possible D gene (8 bases). Trimming cost V 5 bases and J 2 bases, with 16 bases left between them. The CDR3 is 15 amino acids. Germline CDR1 reads SGHTA; CDR2 reads FQGTGA. The DNA of the CDR3 is TGTGCCAGCAGCGTACAGGGGGGGCCCGCCTACGAGCAGTACTTC. It yields the protein CASSVQGGPAYEQYF.

V usage is TRBV7-2 and J usage is TRBJ2-3; 12 bases map to TRBD2. CDR3 length equals 16 residues. J lost 4 bases, V lost 3 bases, and 5 bases had no gene match. Germline CDR1 is SGHTA and CDR2 is FQGNSA. CDR3 protein: CASSFSSGGASDTQYF. Here the CDR3 DNA reads TGTGCCAGCAGCTTCTCTAGCGGGGGGGCGTCAGATACGCAGTATTTT. The full variable domain, with the rest looked up from reference TRBV7-2 and TRBJ2-3, is GAGVSQSPSNKVTEKGKDVELRCDPISGHTALYWYRQSLGQGLEFLIYFQGNSAPDKSGLPSDRFSAERTGGSVSTLTIQRTQQEDSAVYLCASSFSSGGASDTQYFGPGTRLTVL.

The rearrangement joins TRBV6-5 to TRBJ2-3; tentatively, D is TRBD1 (5 bases). CDR1 and CDR2 from the germline V gene are MNHEY and SVGAGI. V was cut by 0 bases and J by 4 bases, with 11 bases left in between. This CDR3 has 15 residues. CDR3 bases: TGTGCCAGCAGTTACTCGTCTAAGGGGTCAGATACGCAGTATTTT. Translating gives CASSYSSKGSDTQYF.

The CDR3 DNA reads TGCGCCAGCAGCCCCAGACTAGCGGGGGGGGCAGATACGCAGTATTTT. It yields the protein CASSPRLAGGADTQYF. This rearrangement joins TRBV4-3 to TRBJ2-3; 14 positions match TRBD2. After removal of 4 bases from V and 4 bases from J, the junction contained 4 bases not matched to a gene. The CDR3 is 16 residues long. The germline CDR1 and CDR2 sequences are LGHNA and YSLEER.